What follows are 8 T cell receptor beta chains derived from one specimen sequenced in a study of post-analysis software for immune sequencing data (dated by TCRdb to 2015 to 2017). The library was generated by PCR. This sample was sequenced with an Illumina HiSeq 2500. To reduce PCR and sequencing biases, unique molecular identifiers were incorporated into the TCR beta cDNA libraries. The public reads were run again by TCRdb, first through fastp at Q25 and then through MiXCR, and only productive beta chains were kept. CDR3 protein sequences are deduplicated, and each keeps its most common genes and DNA. Within this sample are roughly 600,000 distinct CDR3 sequences, with around 40% of them counted one time only. The ten largest clones capture over 1.5% of the sample. These TCRs' antigens remain unknown. General conclusions and limits of the study: Significantly higher frequencies in patients than in controls were found for roughly 5 TRBV segments, including TRBV5-6, TRBV5-1 and TRBV20-1.

Sequenced: blood. The receptors here all came from a girl aged 5 to 17 with multiple sclerosis.

This chain uses TRBV12-3 or TRBV12-4 with TRBJ2-7, with 9 positions matching TRBD2. The CDR3 runs to 14 residues. Unmatched junction bases numbered 2, after V lost 3 bases and J lost 2 bases. For the CDR3, the DNA is TGTGCCAGCAGTTTCGGCGGGGGGGCCTACGAGCAGTACTTC. Translating gives CASSFGGGAYEQYF.

The chain has TRBV6-4 and TRBJ2-1, with D maybe TRBD2 (6 bases). Looked up from germline, CDR1 is MRHNA and CDR2 is SNTAGT. The CDR3 extends over 14 amino acids. The V gene lost 4 bases and the J gene lost 6 bases, with 13 bases spanning the gap. The CDR3 region is CASSVSASVNEQFF. The CDR3 DNA follows: TGTGCCAGCAGTGTCTCGGCTAGCGTCAATGAGCAGTTCTTC.

This clonotype was observed a few times. The rearrangement joins TRBV6-6 to TRBJ2-4; D gene ambiguous. CDR1 MNHNY and CDR2 SVGAGI come from the germline V gene (reference sequence). The CDR3 sequence is 11 residues long. V gave up 7 bases and J gave up 12 bases, with 13 bases separating them. CDR3 nucleotide sequence: TGTGCCAGCACCCTAGGCGTAACTCAGTACTTC. The encoded protein is CASTLGVTQYF.

The rearrangement uses TRBV20-1 and TRBJ1-1; no reliable D call. The CDR3 is made up of 13 amino acids. Trimming stripped 6 bases from V and 6 bases from J, with 17 bases between. Germline lookup yields CDR1 DFQATT and CDR2 SNEGSKA (reference sequence). The CDR3: CSALLDRIAEAFF. CDR3 sequence (DNA): TGCAGTGCCCTACTTGACCGGATCGCTGAAGCTTTCTTT.

This clonotype showed up just a few times. This chain links TRBV3-1 with TRBJ2-1; 9 bases line up with TRBD1. This CDR3 region has 16 residues. V lost 0 bases to trimming and J lost 6 bases; unmatched junction nucleotides: 6. CDR1 is LGHDT and CDR2 is YNNKEL in the germline V gene (reference sequence). The CDR3 region has the DNA TGTGCCAGCAGCCAAGAGAGGGACAGGGCTACCAATGAGCAGTTCTTC. Translated, it gives CASSQERDRATNEQFF.

The chain carries TRBV6-5 and TRBJ1-2; D not certain. Germline V gives CDR1 MNHEY, CDR2 SVGAGI. Trimming took 6 bases from V and 4 from J, leaving 12 bases between them. The CDR3 length is 13 residues. The DNA for the CDR3 is TGTGCCAGCAGCATGGACGGTTCCTATGGCTACACCTTC. This codes for CASSMDGSYGYTF.

This clonotype has a count of ten or more. This chain links TRBV5-6 with TRBJ2-1, with D unresolved. The CDR3 loop spans 16 amino acids. Trimming shortened V by 2 bases and J by 5 bases, and 17 bases separated the two germline ends. Germline V gene lookup returns CDR1 SGHDT and CDR2 YYEEEE. CDR3: CASSLPGALTDNEQFF. As DNA, the CDR3 is TGTGCCAGCAGCTTACCCGGAGCCCTAACGGACAATGAGCAGTTCTTC.

The rearrangement uses TRBV3-1 and TRBJ2-4; D might be TRBD2 (5 bases). The J call may be wrong; the DNA end is better matched by TRBJ2-7. The CDR3 runs to 16 residues. Germline V CDR1 and CDR2: LGHDT, YNNKEL (reference sequence). CDR3 DNA sequence: TGTGCCAGCAGCCAAGATCGGAGCGAGGGTAGGTACGAGCAGTACTTC. This sequence encodes CASSQDRSEGRYEQYF.